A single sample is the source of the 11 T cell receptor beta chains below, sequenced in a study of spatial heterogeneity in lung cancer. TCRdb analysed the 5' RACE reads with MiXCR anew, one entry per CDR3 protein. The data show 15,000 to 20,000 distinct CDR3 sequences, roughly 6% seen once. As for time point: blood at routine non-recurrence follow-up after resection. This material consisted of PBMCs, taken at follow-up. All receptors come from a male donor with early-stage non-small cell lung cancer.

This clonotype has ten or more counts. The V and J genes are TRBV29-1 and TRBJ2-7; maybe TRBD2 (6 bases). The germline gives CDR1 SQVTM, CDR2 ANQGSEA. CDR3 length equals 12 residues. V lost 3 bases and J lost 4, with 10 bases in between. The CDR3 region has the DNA TGCAGCGTTGACGGGGGTGGATACGAGCAGTACTTC. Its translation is CSVDGGGYEQYF.

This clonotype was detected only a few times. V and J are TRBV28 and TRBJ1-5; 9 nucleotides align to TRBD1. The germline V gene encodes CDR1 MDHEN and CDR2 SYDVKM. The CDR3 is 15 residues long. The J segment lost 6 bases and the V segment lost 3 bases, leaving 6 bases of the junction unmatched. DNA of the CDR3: TGTGCCAGCAGTTTGTACAGGGGGCGCGGTCAGCCCCAGCATTTT. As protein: CASSLYRGRGQPQHF. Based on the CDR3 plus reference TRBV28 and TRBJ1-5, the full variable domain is DVKVTQSSRYLVKRTGEKVFLECVQDMDHENMFWYRQDPGLGLRLIYFSYDVKMKEKGDIPEGYSVSREKKERFSLILESASTNQTSMYLCASSLYRGRGQPQHFGDGTRLSIL.

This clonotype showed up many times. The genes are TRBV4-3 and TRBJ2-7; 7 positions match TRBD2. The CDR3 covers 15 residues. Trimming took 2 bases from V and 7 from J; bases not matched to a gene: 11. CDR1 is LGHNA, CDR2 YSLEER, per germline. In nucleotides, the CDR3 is TGCGCCAGCAGCCAACCTGGGACGCCGGGGGGAGAGCAGTACTTC. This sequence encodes CASSQPGTPGGEQYF.

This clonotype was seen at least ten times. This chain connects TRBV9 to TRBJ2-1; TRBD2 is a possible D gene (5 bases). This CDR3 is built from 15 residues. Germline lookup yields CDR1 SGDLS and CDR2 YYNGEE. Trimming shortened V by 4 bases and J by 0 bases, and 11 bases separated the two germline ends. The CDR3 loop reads CASSPGLGSYNEQFF. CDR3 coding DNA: TGTGCCAGCAGCCCAGGACTGGGCTCCTACAATGAGCAGTTCTTC.

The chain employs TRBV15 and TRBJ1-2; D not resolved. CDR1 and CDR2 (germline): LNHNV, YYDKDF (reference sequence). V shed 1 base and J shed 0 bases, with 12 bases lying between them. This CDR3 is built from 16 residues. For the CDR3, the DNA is TGTGCCACCAGCAGAGCCCCCCTACTAGCTAACTATGGCTACACCTTC. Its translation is CATSRAPLLANYGYTF. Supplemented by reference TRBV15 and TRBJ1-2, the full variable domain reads DAMVIQNPRYQVTQFGKPVTLSCSQTLNHNVMYWYQQKSSQAPKLLFHYYDKDFNNEADTPDNFQSRRPNTSFCFLDIRSPGLGDTAMYLCATSRAPLLANYGYTFGSGTRLTVV.

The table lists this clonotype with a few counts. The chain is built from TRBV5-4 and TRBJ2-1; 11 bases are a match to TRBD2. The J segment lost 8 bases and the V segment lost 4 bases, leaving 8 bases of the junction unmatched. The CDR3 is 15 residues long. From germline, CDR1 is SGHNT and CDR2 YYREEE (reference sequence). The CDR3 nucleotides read TGTGCCAGCAGCCCTCGTGGTAGCGGGAGGGATGAGCAGTTCTTC. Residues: CASSPRGSGRDEQFF.

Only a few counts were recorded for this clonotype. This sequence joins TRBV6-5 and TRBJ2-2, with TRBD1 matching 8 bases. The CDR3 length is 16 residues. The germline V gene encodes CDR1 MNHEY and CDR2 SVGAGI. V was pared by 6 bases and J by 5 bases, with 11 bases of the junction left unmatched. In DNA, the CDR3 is TGTGCCAGCAGGCACGCACAGGGGGGCCTAACCGGGGAGCTGTTTTTT. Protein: CASRHAQGGLTGELFF.

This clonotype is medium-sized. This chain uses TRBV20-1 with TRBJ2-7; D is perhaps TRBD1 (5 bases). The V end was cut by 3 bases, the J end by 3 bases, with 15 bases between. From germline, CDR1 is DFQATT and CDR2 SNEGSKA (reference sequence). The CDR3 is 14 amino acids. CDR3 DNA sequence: TGCAGTGCTAGGGACATGTCTGCTAGCTACGAGCAGTACTTC. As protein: CSARDMSASYEQYF.

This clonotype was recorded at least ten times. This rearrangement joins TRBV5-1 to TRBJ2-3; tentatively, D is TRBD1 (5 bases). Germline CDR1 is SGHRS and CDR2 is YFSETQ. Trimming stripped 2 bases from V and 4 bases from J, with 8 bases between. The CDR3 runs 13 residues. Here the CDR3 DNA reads TGCGCCAGCAGCTTTGAAGGGGCAGATACGCAGTATTTT. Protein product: CASSFEGADTQYF.

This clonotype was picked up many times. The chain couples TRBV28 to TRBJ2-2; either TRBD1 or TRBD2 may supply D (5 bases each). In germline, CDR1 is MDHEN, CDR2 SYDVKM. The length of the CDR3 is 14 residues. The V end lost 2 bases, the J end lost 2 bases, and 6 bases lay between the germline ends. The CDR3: CASSLGTNTGELFF. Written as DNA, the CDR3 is TGTGCCAGCAGTTTAGGGACCAACACCGGGGAGCTGTTTTTT. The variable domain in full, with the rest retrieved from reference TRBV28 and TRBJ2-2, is DVKVTQSSRYLVKRTGEKVFLECVQDMDHENMFWYRQDPGLGLRLIYFSYDVKMKEKGDIPEGYSVSREKKERFSLILESASTNQTSMYLCASSLGTNTGELFFGEGSRLTVL.

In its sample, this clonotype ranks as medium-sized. In nucleotides, the CDR3 is TGTGCCACCAGGCGCGGGGACAGTCCGAATCAGCCCCAGCATTTT. Its translation is CATRRGDSPNQPQHF. The rearrangement links TRBV15 to TRBJ1-5, with TRBD1 matching 7 bases. Germline V CDR1 and CDR2: LNHNV, YYDKDF (reference sequence). V shed 6 bases and J 4 bases; nucleotides not matched to a gene: 9. This CDR3 spans 15 amino acids.